Sequencing of this T cell receptor beta chain was carried out in a study of shared clonotypes between healthy human individuals. Background on the study: Each donor contributed plates that comprised three CD4 naive, three CD4 memory, two CD8 naive and one CD8 memory.

The CDR3 has 15 amino acids. After removal of 6 bases from V and 2 bases from J, the junction contained 9 bases not matched to a gene. Looked up from germline, CDR1 is SGHDN and CDR2 is FVKESK. Method: immunoSEQ multiplex PCR; TCRdb's copy keeps in-frame clones and lacks some. The sample consists of roughly 2.2 million clones, roughly 93% of them appearing once. The chain joins TRBV14 to TRBJ1-2; 7 bases match TRBD1. The sample consisted of naive CD4+ T cells from PBMCs. The subset here: CD45RA+ positively selected. The clonotype comes from a man aged 18 to 29 in good health. Some clones in this sample may be carry-over from other donors' samples. In nucleotides, the CDR3 is TGTGCCAGCAGGGCACGGACAGGAGCCAACTATGGCTACACCTTC. Translated, it gives CASRARTGANYGYTF.